This T cell receptor (beta chain) was sequenced for a study of control samples from healthy donors and cancer patients. V was pared by 4 bases and J by 7 bases, with 11 bases between. Germline CDR1 LNHDA, CDR2 SQIVND (reference sequence). CDR3 length equals 14 residues. The table came from immunoSEQ multiplex PCR; TCRdb's copy has only in-frame clones and leaves some out. Of about 120,000 clones in the sample, 87% were seen once. This clonotype originated in a man aged 55 to 70 in good health. The sequenced sample consisted of blood. V and J are TRBV19 and TRBJ1-6; D is uncertain. The CDR3 DNA follows: TGTGCCAGTAGTAGCGGCGGGCCGAATTCACCCCTCCACTTT. This translates into CASSSGGPNSPLHF.